This is a list of T cell receptor beta chains from one sample in a study of PD-1 blockade in mismatch repair-deficient tumors. Libraries were prepared by immunoSEQ multiplex PCR; TCRdb keeps only in-frame clonotypes and omits some of them. The sample lists about 68,000 clones, around 73% seen once, with approximately 5% in the top ten. Sequencing was performed on peripheral blood, taken 2 weeks after starting pembrolizumab. All receptors come from an adult with mismatch repair-deficient cancer. Each CDR3 is given with its conserved first and last residue. Fields, in order: V gene, J gene, CDR3 length, CDR3 protein.

V: TRBV27
J: TRBJ2-1
length: 15
CDR3: CASSSGTSGGNEQFF

V: TRBV6-6
J: TRBJ2-2
length: 16
CDR3: CASRTTSRTNTGELFF

V: TRBV15
J: TRBJ2-3
length: 12
CDR3: CATTGGADTQYF

V: TRBV18
J: TRBJ2-7
length: 11
CDR3: CASSSSYEQYF

V: TRBV6-4
J: TRBJ2-1
length: 17
CDR3: CASSDLGGLSSYNEQFF

V: TRBV19
J: TRBJ2-7
length: 15
CDR3: CASSIGAGNSYEQYF

V: TRBV28
J: TRBJ2-7
length: 14
CDR3: CASSPGTSDYEQYF

V: TRBV18
J: TRBJ1-1
length: 14
CDR3: CASSPGGKGTEAFF

V: TRBV6-6
J: TRBJ1-1
length: 14
CDR3: CASTTSGVGTEAFF

V: TRBV7-8
J: TRBJ2-7
length: 15
CDR3: CASNPLTQERYEQYF

V: TRBV7-8
J: TRBJ2-7
length: 16
CDR3: CASSLVRRREPYEQYF

V: TRBV2
J: TRBJ1-2
length: 15
CDR3: CASSVKKGFGYGYTF

V: TRBV5-5
J: TRBJ1-3
length: 15
CDR3: CASSLEGTAGNTIYF

V: TRBV5-3
J: TRBJ2-3
length: 18
CDR3: CARSLATGPQASTDTQYF